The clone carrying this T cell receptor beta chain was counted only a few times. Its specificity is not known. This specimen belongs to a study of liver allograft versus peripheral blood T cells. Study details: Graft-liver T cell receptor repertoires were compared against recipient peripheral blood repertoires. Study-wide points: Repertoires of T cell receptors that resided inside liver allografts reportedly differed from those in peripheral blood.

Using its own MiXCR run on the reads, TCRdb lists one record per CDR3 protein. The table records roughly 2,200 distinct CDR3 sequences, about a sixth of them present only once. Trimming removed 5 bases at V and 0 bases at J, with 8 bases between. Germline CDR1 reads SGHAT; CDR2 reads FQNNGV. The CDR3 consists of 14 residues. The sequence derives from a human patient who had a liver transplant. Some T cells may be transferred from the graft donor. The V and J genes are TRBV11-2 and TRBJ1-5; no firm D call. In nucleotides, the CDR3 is TGTGCCAGCAGCCCCCGACATAGCAATCAGCCCCAGCATTTT. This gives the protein CASSPRHSNQPQHF.